This paragraph covers one T cell receptor (beta chain) sequence. What it binds is unknown. The data are from a study of cytomegalovirus exposure and HLA in healthy donors. Study-level results: Many donors shared some public TCRs, even though most TCR sequences were rare. Later on, an analysis found that several of the most significant clusters appeared to be linked to common viral pathogens, which included parvovirus B19.

The PCR was carried out with 60 Vbeta primers and 13 Jbeta primers. Sequenced by immunoSEQ multiplex PCR; TCRdb stores in-frame clones only, minus some. The sample carries about 250,000 clones, about 93% recorded once. The CDR3 consists of 15 residues. The V segment lost 5 bases and the J segment 4 bases; nucleotides outside the gene matches: 10. CDR1 is MNHEY and CDR2 is SVGAGI in the germline V gene. V and J are TRBV6-5 and TRBJ1-2, with 7 bases identical to TRBD1. The material sequenced was PBMCs. This TCR was recovered from a girl aged 2 to 9 in good health and CMV-seronegative. Here the CDR3 DNA reads TGTGCCAGCAGTCCAAGGACAGGAGGAATCTATGGCTACACCTTC. This encodes CASSPRTGGIYGYTF.